These 13 T cell receptor beta chains came from one sample sequenced in a study of blood T cell repertoires in COVID-19. Profiled with immunoSEQ multiplex PCR; TCRdb holds only in-frame clones, not every one. Among 54,000 or so clones, around 90% were seen once, and the ten largest hold about 3%. The sequencing input was peripheral blood. The source is a human donor in a cohort sampled during active COVID-19.

The chain is built from TRBV6-5 and TRBJ2-7; weak D call: TRBD2 (8 bases). The assigned J gene may be wrong: the sequence end matches TRBJ2-5 better. Germline CDR1 MNHEY, CDR2 SVGAGI. This CDR3 is built from 14 residues. CDR3 bases: TGTGCCAGCGGCGGGGGGACAGTTTGGGAGACCCAGTACTTC. Its translation is CASGGGTVWETQYF.

V usage is TRBV6-5 and J usage is TRBJ1-4; D might be TRBD1 (5 bases). The CDR3 is 15 amino acids. The V end lost 7 bases, the J end lost 5 bases, and 17 bases lay between the germline ends. From germline, CDR1 is MNHEY and CDR2 SVGAGI. The CDR3 nucleotides are TGTGCCAGCACCTTGGGGCCAGCCCCCAATGAAAAACTGTTTTTT. It yields the protein CASTLGPAPNEKLFF.

V is TRBV5-1 and J is TRBJ2-5; 7 nucleotides line up with TRBD1. CDR1 is SGHRS, CDR2 YFSETQ, per germline. V was pared by 8 bases and J by 0 bases, with 7 bases of the junction left unmatched. The CDR3 has 14 amino acids. The CDR3 nucleotides read TGCGCCAGTAACAGGGGAAGGGACCAAGAGACCCAGTACTTC. Translation gives CASNRGRDQETQYF.

The genes are TRBV3-1 (or the pseudogene TRBV3-2) and TRBJ1-1; 10 positions match TRBD1. V shed 0 bases, J shed 10 bases, and the junction held 11 bases outside the gene matches. The length of the CDR3 is 16 residues. In germline, CDR1 is LGHDT, CDR2 YNNKEL (reference sequence). CDR3 region: CASSQDPGTGDFGAFF. CDR3 nucleotides: TGTGCCAGCAGCCAAGACCCCGGGACAGGGGATTTCGGAGCTTTCTTT.

The chain recombines TRBV5-1 with TRBJ1-1, with TRBD1 matching 7 bases. The V gene's germline CDR1 is SGHRS and CDR2 YFSETQ. The J segment lost 6 bases and the V segment lost 4 bases, leaving 6 bases of the junction unmatched. This CDR3 spans 13 amino acids. The CDR3 DNA is TGCGCCAGCAGCCTGACAGGGTCGGCTGAAGCTTTCTTT. It translates to CASSLTGSAEAFF. Full variable domain (remainder filled in from reference TRBV5-1 and TRBJ1-1): KAGVTQTPRYLIKTRGQQVTLSCSPISGHRSVSWYQQTPGQGLQFLFEYFSETQRNKGNFPGRFSGRQFSNSRSEMNVSTLELGDSALYLCASSLTGSAEAFFGQGTRLTVV.

This chain connects TRBV20-1 to TRBJ2-6; no clear D. V lost 6 bases and J 1 base, leaving 10 bases between the germline ends. The germline CDR1 and CDR2 sequences are DFQATT and SNEGSKA (reference sequence). The CDR3 totals 14 residues. CDR3 region: CSASTPSGANVLTF. The CDR3 DNA reads as TGCAGTGCAAGTACACCGTCTGGGGCCAACGTCCTGACTTTC.

The gene calls are TRBV7-2 and TRBJ1-3; 7 bases line up with TRBD1. V shed 8 bases, J shed 0 bases, and the junction held 7 bases outside the gene matches. Germline assignment: CDR1 SGHTA and CDR2 FQGNSA. This CDR3 is built from 15 residues. For the CDR3, the DNA is TGTGCCAGCGCTCAGGGGGTCCTCTCTGGAAACACCATATATTTT. Translation gives CASAQGVLSGNTIYF.

This clone was observed a single time. The gene calls are TRBV19 and TRBJ2-1, with 8 bases identical to TRBD1. The CDR3 spans 15 residues. CDR1 is LNHDA and CDR2 is SQIVND in the germline V gene (reference sequence). The V segment lost 3 bases and the J segment 5 bases; nucleotides outside the gene matches: 6. The CDR3 DNA sequence: TGTGCCAGTAGTATCCCCCGGACAGGGAACAATGAGCAGTTCTTC. This codes for CASSIPRTGNNEQFF.

The V and J genes are TRBV6-6 and TRBJ2-7; D is possibly TRBD2 (7 bases). This CDR3 is 14 amino acids long. In germline, CDR1 is MNHNY, CDR2 SVGAGI (reference sequence). V was cut by 7 bases and J by 5 bases, with 18 bases left in between. For the CDR3, the DNA is TGTGCCAGCACCGAGGGGGGGGGTTTCGACGAGCAGTACTTC. Its protein product is CASTEGGGFDEQYF.

Turning to this clone: This sequence may be a read error, since a much larger clone differs from it by one base. The chain carries TRBV11-1 and TRBJ2-7; 7 nucleotides align to TRBD1. Per the germline V gene, CDR1 is SGHAT and CDR2 is FQDESV (reference sequence). V shed 3 bases, J shed 3 bases, and the junction held 2 bases outside the gene matches. This CDR3 has 13 residues. In nucleotides, the CDR3 is TGTGCCAGCAGCTTGACAGGGTACTACGAGCAGTACTTC. It encodes CASSLTGYYEQYF.

For the CDR3, the DNA is TGTGCCAGCAGCAGGAGGGGCTCTGGAAACACCATATATTTT. This sequence encodes CASSRRGSGNTIYF. V is TRBV2 and J is TRBJ1-3, with a tentative D call TRBD1 (5 bases). Trimming stripped 6 bases from V and 0 bases from J, with 9 bases between. Germline V gives CDR1 SNHLY, CDR2 FYNNEI. The CDR3 loop spans 14 amino acids.

The rearrangement uses TRBV5-4 and TRBJ2-5; D is unresolved. This CDR3 spans 12 amino acids. Germline CDR1 is SGHNT and CDR2 is YYREEE (reference sequence). The ends were cut back, 4 bases at V and 2 bases at J, with 6 bases in the middle. The CDR3 DNA reads as TGTGCCAGCAGCAACAGTCAAGAGACCCAGTACTTC. This translates into CASSNSQETQYF.

The CDR3 sequence is CASSSIYPQETQYF. The CDR3 DNA sequence: TGTGCCAGCAGTTCTATTTACCCTCAAGAGACCCAGTACTTC. V and J are TRBV6-5 and TRBJ2-5; no firm D call. The germline CDR1 and CDR2 sequences are MNHEY and SVGAGI. V gave up 4 bases and J gave up 2 bases, with 11 bases separating them. The CDR3 is 14 amino acids.